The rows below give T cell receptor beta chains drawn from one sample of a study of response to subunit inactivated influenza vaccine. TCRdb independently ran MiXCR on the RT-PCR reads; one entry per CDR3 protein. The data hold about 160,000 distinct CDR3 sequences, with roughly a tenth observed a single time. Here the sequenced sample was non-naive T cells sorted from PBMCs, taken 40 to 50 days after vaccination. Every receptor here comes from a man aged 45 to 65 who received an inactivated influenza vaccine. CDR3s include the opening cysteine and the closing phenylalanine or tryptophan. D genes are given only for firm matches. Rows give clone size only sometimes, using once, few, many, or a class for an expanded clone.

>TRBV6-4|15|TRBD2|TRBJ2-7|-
CAAVGTSGRLYEQYF
TGTGCCGCTGTGGGGACTAGCGGGAGATTATACGAGCAGTACTTC
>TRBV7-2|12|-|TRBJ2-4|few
CASSLQEGVQYF
TGTGCCAGCAGCTTACAGGAGGGCGTTCAGTACTTC
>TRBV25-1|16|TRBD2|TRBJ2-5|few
CASTNTLGRAQETQYF
TGTGCCAGCACCAATACATTGGGGAGGGCCCAAGAGACCCAGTACTTC
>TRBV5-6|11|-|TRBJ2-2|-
CASSLEGELFF
TGTGCCAGCAGCTTGGAGGGGGAGCTGTTTTTT
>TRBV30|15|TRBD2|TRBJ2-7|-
CAWSEGLAALYEQYF
TGTGCCTGGAGTGAGGGACTAGCGGCACTCTACGAGCAGTACTTC
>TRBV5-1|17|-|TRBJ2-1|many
CASSLATGYSSYNEQFF
TGCGCCAGCAGCTTGGCCACGGGGTATAGCTCCTACAATGAGCAGTTCTTC
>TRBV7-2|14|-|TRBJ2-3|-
CASSLVRAGDTQYF
TGTGCCAGCAGCTTAGTCAGGGCCGGGGATACGCAGTATTTT
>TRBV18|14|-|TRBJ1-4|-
CASSPGGHEEKLFF
TGTGCCAGCTCACCAGGGGGACATGAAGAAAAACTGTTTTTT
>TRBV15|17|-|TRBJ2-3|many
CATSRPSTSGSTDTQYF
TGTGCCACCAGCAGACCCTCGACAAGCGGGAGCACAGATACGCAGTATTTT
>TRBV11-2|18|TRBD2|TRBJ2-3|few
CASSLVSSGRAGTDTQYF
TGTGCCAGCAGCTTAGTTTCCAGCGGGAGGGCCGGCACAGATACGCAGTATTTT
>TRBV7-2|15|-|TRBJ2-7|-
CASSFWRPQFYEQYF
TGTGCCAGCAGCTTTTGGCGGCCGCAGTTCTACGAGCAGTACTTC
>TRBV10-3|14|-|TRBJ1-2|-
CAISESRGTYGYTF
TGTGCCATCAGTGAGTCACGGGGGACCTATGGCTACACCTTC
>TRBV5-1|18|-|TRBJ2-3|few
CASSPALTTLKYGTTQYF
TGCGCCAGCAGCCCCGCCTTAACGACCCTAAAATATGGGACTACGCAGTATTTT
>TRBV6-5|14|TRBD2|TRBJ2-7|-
CASSLKRDSYEQYF
TGTGCCAGCAGTTTAAAGCGGGACTCCTACGAGCAGTACTTC
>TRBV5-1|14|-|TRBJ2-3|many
CASSFRASTDTQYF
TGCGCCAGCAGCTTTAGGGCTAGCACAGATACGCAGTATTTT
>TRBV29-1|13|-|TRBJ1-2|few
CSVAAGSNYGYTF
TGCAGCGTTGCCGCGGGCTCTAACTATGGCTACACCTTC
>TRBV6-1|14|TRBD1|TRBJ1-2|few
CASSPGQTPYGYTF
TGTGCCAGCAGTCCGGGACAGACCCCCTATGGCTACACCTTC
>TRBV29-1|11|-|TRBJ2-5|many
CSVGAAETQYF
TGCAGCGTTGGGGCCGCAGAGACCCAGTACTTC
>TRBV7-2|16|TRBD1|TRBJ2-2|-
CASSFPGGADTGEPFF
TGTGCCAGCAGCTTCCCAGGGGGCGCAGACACCGGGGAGCCGTTTTTT
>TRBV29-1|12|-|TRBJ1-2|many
CSADRDGYGYTF
TGCAGCGCAGACCGGGACGGATATGGCTACACCTTC
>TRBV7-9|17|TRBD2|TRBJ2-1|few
CASSLRVGLAGANEQFF
TGTGCCAGCAGCTTAAGAGTAGGGCTAGCGGGGGCCAATGAGCAGTTCTTC
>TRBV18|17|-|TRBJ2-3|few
CASSPLGTVITSDTQYF
TGTGCCAGCTCACCACTCGGGACTGTCATAACCTCGGATACGCAGTATTTT
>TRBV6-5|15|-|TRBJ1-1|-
CASSYSISMNTGAFF
TGTGCCAGCAGTTACTCGATCTCGATGAACACTGGAGCTTTCTTT
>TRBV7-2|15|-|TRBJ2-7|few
CASSLYGRGAYEQYF
TGTGCCAGCAGCTTATACGGGAGAGGGGCCTACGAGCAGTACTTC
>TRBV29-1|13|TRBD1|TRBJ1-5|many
CSATQGVDQPQHF
TGCAGCGCGACACAGGGGGTCGATCAGCCCCAGCATTTT
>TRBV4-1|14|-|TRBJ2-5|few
CASSHRDNRETQYF
TGCGCCAGCAGCCACCGGGACAACAGAGAGACCCAGTACTTC
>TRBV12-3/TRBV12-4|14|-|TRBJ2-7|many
CASSRPRVSYEQYF
TGTGCCAGCAGTCGACCACGCGTCTCCTACGAGCAGTACTTC